These T cell receptor beta chains were read from a single sample in a study of blood T cell repertoires in COVID-19. The method was immunoSEQ multiplex PCR; TCRdb's version includes in-frame clones alone and lacks a portion of them. The sample consists of around 42,000 clones, around 85% of them appearing once. The sequenced sample consisted of peripheral blood. These receptors were collected from a human donor in a cohort sampled during active COVID-19. Each CDR3 is given with its conserved first and last residue. A D gene is named only where the DNA matches it firmly. Clone size is stated in some rows and not others, as once, few, many or a class when expanded.

J gene | V gene | clone size | D gene | CDR3 DNA | CDR3 protein
TRBJ2-7 | TRBV2 | NA | NA | TGTGCCAGCAGTCGAGGTAGCGGAGGCAAAGGGCAGTACTTC | CASSRGSGGKGQYF
TRBJ2-1 | TRBV6-5 | NA | TRBD2 | TGTGCCAGCAGTCTAGCGGGCTTATCCTACAATGAGCAGTTCTTC | CASSLAGLSYNEQFF
TRBJ2-3 | TRBV15 | NA | TRBD2 | TGTGCCACCAGCAGAGTCAGCGGGGCCCTCACAGATACGCAGTATTTT | CATSRVSGALTDTQYF
TRBJ2-3 | TRBV5-1 | NA | NA | TGCGCCAGCAGCTTGGGATCAGGGATGGTCGCAGATACGCAGTATTTT | CASSLGSGMVADTQYF
TRBJ2-5 | TRBV28 | NA | NA | TGTGCCAGCAGGGACCCCCGGGACGTTGGGAGGGAGACCCAGTACTTC | CASRDPRDVGRETQYF
TRBJ2-5 | TRBV28 | NA | NA | TGTGCCAGCAGCCGTGGGACTTATCCCCAAGAGACCCAGTACTTC | CASSRGTYPQETQYF
TRBJ2-5 | TRBV28 | NA | NA | TGTGCCAGCAGTGGACCGGGACTCCAAGAGACCCAGTACTTC | CASSGPGLQETQYF
TRBJ2-3 | TRBV6-5 | few | NA | TGTGCCAGCAGTTTTACCAGGGGTAGGACAGATACGCAGTATTTT | CASSFTRGRTDTQYF
TRBJ1-4 | TRBV7-3 | NA | NA | TGTGCCAGCAGCTTAGTAGGGGTCGATGAAAAACTGTTTTTT | CASSLVGVDEKLFF
TRBJ2-2 | TRBV5-1 | NA | TRBD2 | TGCGCCAGCAGCTTGGGGACTAGCGGCGGGGAGCTGTTTTTT | CASSLGTSGGELFF
TRBJ2-5 | TRBV28 | NA | NA | TGTGCCAGCAGTTTAGTGTGGTCAGGGGAGACCCAGTACTTC | CASSLVWSGETQYF
TRBJ2-7 | TRBV6-4 | NA | TRBD2 | TGTGCCAGCACACTAGCGGGGGGACAGAACGAGCAGTACTTC | CASTLAGGQNEQYF
TRBJ1-6 | TRBV4-1 | NA | TRBD1 | TGCGCCAGCAGCCGGGACAGGGCCCCCTATAATTCACCCCTCCACTTT | CASSRDRAPYNSPLHF
TRBJ1-1 | TRBV28 | once | NA | TGTGCCAGCAGTCCCCCCTTAGGGGGGGGCACTGAAGCTTTCTTT | CASSPPLGGGTEAFF
TRBJ1-1 | TRBV6-5 | few | TRBD1 | TGTGCCAGCAGGCGGACAGGGAGAAACACTGAAGCTTTCTTT | CASRRTGRNTEAFF
TRBJ1-2 | TRBV11-1 | NA | NA | TGTGCCAGCAGCCCAGGGGTCTCCCCTAACAGCTATGGCTACACCTTC | CASSPGVSPNSYGYTF